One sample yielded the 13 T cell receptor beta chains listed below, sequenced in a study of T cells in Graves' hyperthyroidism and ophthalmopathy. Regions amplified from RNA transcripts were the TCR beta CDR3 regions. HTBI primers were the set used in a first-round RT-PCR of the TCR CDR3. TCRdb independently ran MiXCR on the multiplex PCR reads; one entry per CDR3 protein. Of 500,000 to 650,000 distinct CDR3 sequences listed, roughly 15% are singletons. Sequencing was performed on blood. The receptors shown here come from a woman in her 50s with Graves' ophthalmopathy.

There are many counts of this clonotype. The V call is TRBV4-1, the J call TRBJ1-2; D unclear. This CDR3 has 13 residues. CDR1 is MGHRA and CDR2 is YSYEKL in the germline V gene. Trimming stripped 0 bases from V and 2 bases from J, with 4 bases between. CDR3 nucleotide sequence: TGCGCCAGCAGCCAAGATCACAACTATGGCTACACCTTC. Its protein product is CASSQDHNYGYTF.

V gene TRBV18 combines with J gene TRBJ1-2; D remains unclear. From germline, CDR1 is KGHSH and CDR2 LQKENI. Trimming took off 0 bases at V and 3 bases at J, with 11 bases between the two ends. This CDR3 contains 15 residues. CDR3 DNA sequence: TGTGCCAGCTCACCACCCGGGTTGATGGACTATGGCTACACCTTC. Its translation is CASSPPGLMDYGYTF.

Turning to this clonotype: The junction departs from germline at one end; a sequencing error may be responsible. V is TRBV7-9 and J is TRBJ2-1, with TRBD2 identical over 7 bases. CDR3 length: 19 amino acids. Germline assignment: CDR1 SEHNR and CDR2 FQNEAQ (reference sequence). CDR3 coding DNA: TGTGCCAGCAGCCGATACTCGGGGACTAACGGTACGTCCTACAATGAGCGGTTCTTC. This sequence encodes CASSRYSGTNGTSYNERFF.

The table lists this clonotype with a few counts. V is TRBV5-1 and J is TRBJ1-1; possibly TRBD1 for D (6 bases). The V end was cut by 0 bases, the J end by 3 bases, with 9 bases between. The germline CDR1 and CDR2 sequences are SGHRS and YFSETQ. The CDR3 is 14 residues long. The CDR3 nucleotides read TGCGCCAGCAGCTTGGCGGCAGGGGACACTGAAGCTTTCTTT. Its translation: CASSLAAGDTEAFF.

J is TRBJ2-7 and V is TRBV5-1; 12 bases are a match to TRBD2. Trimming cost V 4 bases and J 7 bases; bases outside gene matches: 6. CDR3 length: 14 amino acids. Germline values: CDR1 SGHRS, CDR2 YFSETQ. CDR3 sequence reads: CASSEGLAGQEQYF. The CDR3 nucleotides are TGCGCCAGCAGCGAAGGACTAGCGGGGCAAGAGCAGTACTTC.

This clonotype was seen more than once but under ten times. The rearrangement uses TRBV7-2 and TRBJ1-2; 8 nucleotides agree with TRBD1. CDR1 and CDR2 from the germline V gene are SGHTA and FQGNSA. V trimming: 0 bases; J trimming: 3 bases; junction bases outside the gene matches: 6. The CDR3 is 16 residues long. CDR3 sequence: CASSLAGDRTHYGYTF. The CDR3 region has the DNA TGTGCCAGCAGCTTAGCCGGGGACAGGACTCACTATGGCTACACCTTC.

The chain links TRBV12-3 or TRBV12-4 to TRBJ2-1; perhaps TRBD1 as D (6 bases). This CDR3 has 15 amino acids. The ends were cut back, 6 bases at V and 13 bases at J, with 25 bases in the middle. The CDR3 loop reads CASSRRQEVGQVQFF. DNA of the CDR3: TGTGCCAGCAGCCGACGACAGGAGGTAGGTCAGGTCCAGTTCTTC.

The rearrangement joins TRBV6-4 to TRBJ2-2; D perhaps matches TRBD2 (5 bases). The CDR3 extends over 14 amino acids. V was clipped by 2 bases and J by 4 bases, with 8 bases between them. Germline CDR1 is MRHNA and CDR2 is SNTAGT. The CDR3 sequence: CASSDVATTGELFF. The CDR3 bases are TGTGCCAGCAGTGACGTAGCGACCACCGGGGAGCTGTTTTTT.

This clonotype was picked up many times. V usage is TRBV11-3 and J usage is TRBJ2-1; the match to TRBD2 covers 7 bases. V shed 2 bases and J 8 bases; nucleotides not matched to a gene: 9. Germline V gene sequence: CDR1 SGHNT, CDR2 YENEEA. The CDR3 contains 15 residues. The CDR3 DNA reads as TGTGCCAGCAGCTTACCGGGACTACTCGGGGATGAGCAGTTCTTC. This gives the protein CASSLPGLLGDEQFF.

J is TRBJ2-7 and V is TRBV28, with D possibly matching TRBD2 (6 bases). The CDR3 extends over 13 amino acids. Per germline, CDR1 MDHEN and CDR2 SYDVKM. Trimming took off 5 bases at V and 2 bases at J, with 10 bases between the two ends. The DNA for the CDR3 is TGTGCCAGCAGTAAAGGCGGGACCTACGAGCAGTACTTC. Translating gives CASSKGGTYEQYF.

CDR3 in amino acids: CASSQEPGNTIYF. CDR3 nucleotide sequence: TGTGCCAGCAGCCAAGAGCCTGGAAACACCATATATTTT. The chain is built from TRBV3-1 and TRBJ1-3; no firm D call. CDR1 and CDR2 (germline): LGHDT, YNNKEL (reference sequence). V lost 0 bases and J lost 2, with 2 bases in between. This CDR3 comprises 13 residues.

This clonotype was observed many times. The CDR3 loop is CASSLGAGVSYEQYF. The DNA of the CDR3 is TGTGCCAGCAGCTTAGGGGCAGGGGTCTCCTACGAGCAGTACTTC. The V gene is TRBV11-1, the J gene TRBJ2-7, with D maybe TRBD1 (6 bases). V lost 1 base, J lost 0 bases, and 10 bases lay in between. Germline loops: CDR1 SGHAT, CDR2 FQDESV (reference sequence). The CDR3 has 15 amino acids.

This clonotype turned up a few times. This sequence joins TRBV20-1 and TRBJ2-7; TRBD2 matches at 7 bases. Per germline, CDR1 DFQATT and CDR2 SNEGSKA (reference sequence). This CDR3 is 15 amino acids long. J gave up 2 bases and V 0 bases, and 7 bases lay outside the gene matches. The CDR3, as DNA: TGCAGTGCTAGAGAGGGGGGAGGGCCCACCTACGAGCAGTACTTC. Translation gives CSAREGGGPTYEQYF.